One T cell receptor beta chain is described in this entry. Its antigen is currently not known. It has no much larger one-base neighbor in the sample; base qualities were not kept. The cohort consisted of more than 650 healthy bone marrow donors. Cohort members were all nominally healthy when sampled, although unrecorded immune exposures were likely present. The donor tested CMV seropositive and was one of the 289 seropositive cohort members. A peripheral blood sample was provided by each donor, and peripheral blood mononuclear cells were used for TCR beta sequencing. The Qiagen DNeasy Blood Extraction Kit was used to extract genomic DNA from the blood cell samples. The sample is drawn from a study of cytomegalovirus exposure and HLA in healthy donors (dated by TCRdb to between 2016 and 2019). Concerning the study at large: An earlier analysis of more than 550 of the donors reported approximately 300 Gb of sequence data and 95 million to 140 million unique TCR beta sequences obtained from approximately 180 million T cells. Roughly 300 gigabases of sequencing data and about 92 million unique TCR sequences made up an early release that covered roughly 670 HLA-typed donors. Among the roughly 400 genotyped donors, more than 70% belonged to the genetic ancestry cluster associated with self-reported Caucasian donors. The study aimed to test whether cataloging public T cell receptors could reveal signatures of past pathogen exposure. Using immunosequencing, the study profiled T cell repertoires from 640 or so subjects and related those repertoires to cytomegalovirus serostatus. A separate validation cohort of more than 100 different subjects was used in addition to the approximately 700-subject first cohort. High-throughput TCR immunosequencing, statistical association of individual TCRs with disease status, and machine learning were combined to predict cytomegalovirus infection status. To study patterns of TCR occurrence, a later analysis re-analyzed previously published TCR beta repertoires from 666 donors and added high-resolution HLA genotyping. In the later analysis, no new phenotypic data were used to find candidate immune exposures; instead, reliance was placed on TCR beta sequences and their occurrence across donors. In an earlier analysis of roughly 580 of the donors, high-throughput TCR beta sequencing was used to judge whether each TCR beta V gene segment behaved as functional or pseudogenic. Alongside the repertoire data, information on donor age, sex, ethnicity and CMV serostatus was compiled. Genome-wide SNP genotypes for about three fifths of the roughly 670 donors were used in a later genetic analysis, which treated that subset as a discovery cohort. All discovery cohort repertoires had been generated on a single sequencing platform. Class I and class II HLA loci were covered by the typing at four-digit resolution. Typing coverage varied by locus: roughly 620-640 donors for A, B, C, DRB1 and DQB1; roughly 560 for DQA1; approximately 610 for DPA1; roughly 470 for DPB1. Because of strong linkage in the cohort, four to six DR-DQ haplotypes were treated as single units for association and clustering. Across 300 to 500 genotyped donors of the cohort, an average of about 200,000 unique TCR beta nucleotide sequences per donor were sequenced, and approximately 17% of those sequences were non-productive. The full study reports these points: The classifier was reported to diagnose cytomegalovirus status with high specificity and sensitivity in both the original and validation cohorts. A later analysis found that TCR association rates varied across HLA loci, with DRB1 alleles showing the most associated TCRs and HLA-C alleles the fewest. A group of highly shared sequence variants was considered likely to be a technical artifact of the sequencing pipeline. In a later genetic analysis, a missense DCLRE1C variant was associated with V-gene and J-gene trimming of TCR beta chains, and the association was replicated in an independent cohort. Because counts were too low, some 16 rarely observed V segments, including chromosome 9 orphons, were excluded from the earlier analysis of a few hundred of the donors. It was suggested by the authors that the approach could potentially be generalized to other disease states and immunological phenotypes. A further reported finding was that TCR beta sequences accurately predicted the HLA-A and HLA-B alleles for most subjects in the first cohort. The cohort was sequenced for TCR beta chains only, and without alpha or paired-chain data the features that could be detected were limited. Because HLA typing was missing for some donors at each locus, association tests included only the typed subset. While some public TCRs were present in many individuals, most TCR sequences turned up only very rarely across donors. A later genetic analysis reported fewer N-insertions in productive TCRs among donors in an Asian-associated ancestry cluster than the roughly 620-donor mean. Three of the identified cytomegalovirus-associated TCR beta chains were confirmed in vitro to be specific for cytomegalovirus antigens. Roughly uniform sequencing depth across donors was assumed in presence/absence analyses, although this assumption may not hold. The study gave a list of under 200 TCR beta chains associated with cytomegalovirus. A later analysis associated some 17,000 TCR beta sequences with specific HLA alleles at a false discovery rate of 0.05. Linkage disequilibrium might explain the correlated functional status among segregating V segments, but an unknown experimental factor could not be ruled out. Compared with equally common non-associated chains, HLA-associated TCR beta chains in a later analysis were more clonally expanded and had lower generation probabilities. Most CMV-associated TCR beta chains appeared to be HLA-restricted in a later analysis, and the HLA associations seemed to be driven largely by CMV exposure. Broadly in line with IMGT annotations, most TCR beta V segments showed up in productive rearrangements about 87% or about 30% of the time in an earlier analysis of 450 to 750 of the donors. Immune exposure information for the cohort was limited to CMV serostatus. Because the 87-base-pair reads could not distinguish some IMGT-functional V segments, including TRBV6-2 and TRBV6-3, those segments were excluded. When HLA alleles, especially DR and DQ, strongly co-occurred, TCR associations were difficult to assign to individual alleles. In a later analysis, several top co-occurrence clusters were reported to appear linked to parvovirus B19, influenza, CMV and Epstein-Barr virus.

V and J are trimmed by 0 bases and 7 bases, and the gene matches miss 9 bases of the junction. The CDR3 has 15 amino acids, counting the end cysteine and phenylalanine. Only the CDR3 DNA stays, 45 bases, in frame from base 1. Sequences SGHRS (CDR1) and YFSETQ (CDR2) are obtained from the germline V gene. The library relied on the immunoSEQ multiplex PCR assay. A mixture of 60 forward primers for TCR Vbeta segments and 13 reverse primers for TCR Jbeta segments was used in the multiplex PCR. The CDR3 region of rearranged TCR beta genes was amplified from genomic DNA by a multiplex PCR assay. On the Illumina HiSeq System, the amplified TCR beta libraries were sequenced as 87-base-pair reads. Concerning the study's data processing: Across the 600 to 700 repertoires, a later analysis counted roughly 77 million unique TCR beta chains, 8.5 million to 12 million of which were shared by at least two donors. To remove PCR and sequencing errors, raw reads were error-corrected and collapsed into unique sequences using a nearest-neighbor algorithm that merged closely related sequences. Alignment of CDR3 sequences to IMGT reference sequences was used to assign V, D and J gene segments. For a sequence to be retained, at least a six-nucleotide match to both a V gene segment and a J gene segment was required. A rearrangement was called productive if the CDR3 had no stop codons and remained in frame with V and J, and every other rearrangement was called non-productive. CDR3 was defined by IMGT convention, running from the second conserved V-encoded cysteine to the conserved J-encoded phenylalanine. Sequences without an unambiguous match to a single V gene segment were excluded from the earlier analysis of 450 to 750 of the donors. An earlier analysis of about 590 of the donors classified V segments as functional when productive rearrangements were above 56.7% and as segregating when the standard deviation between donors was above 5%. A statistical classification framework was developed to diagnose cytomegalovirus status using the catalog of TCR beta chain sequences. In a later analysis, V and J genes were assigned by comparing TCR nucleotide sequences against IMGT/GENE-DB human TR gene sequences. In a later analysis, CDR3 sequences and most-parsimonious VDJ recombination scenarios were assigned using the TCRdist pipeline. A later analysis defined each TCR beta chain by its CDR3 amino acid sequence plus V-gene family, and excluded reads lacking a unique V-gene family. A later analysis removed nearly 600 highly shared, low-generation-probability nucleotide sequences to deal with suspected cross-contamination and a sequencing artifact. In a later analysis, a clonal expansion index for each public chain was calculated from normalized within-repertoire ranks of inferred template counts. In a later analysis, generation probabilities were computed using a VDJ recombination model fitted to out-of-frame rearrangements, and the results were checked against IGoR. In a later analysis, hypergeometric tests were used to score TCR-TCR, TCR-HLA and TCR-CMV co-occurrence, with a repertoire-size bias correction applied to TCR pairs. To estimate false discovery rates, a later analysis permuted the HLA or CMV assignments 20 times. In a later analysis, co-occurring TCRs were grouped using DBSCAN, with TCRdist sequence similarity added in when clustering inside HLA-allele-positive subsets. Repertoires with fewer than 30,000 or more than 120,000 public chains were left out of co-occurrence clustering, as were about 5 repertoires with anomalous nucleotide sharing. This is the immuneACCESS table as TCRdb keeps it, with only in-frame sequences that have V and J called. A part of the clones is gone; compared with another copy, unresolved V genes explain less than half, and the rest is unexplained. V and J calls and clone size are copied from that table; D and trimming were computed from the DNA. Present in this sample are around 160,000 clones, nearly 80% of which were seen just once. 3% of the sample is held by the ten biggest clonotypes.

In this chain, TRBV5-1 is recombined with TRBJ1-2; 7 of the junction bases match TRBD1. Material for sequencing was PBMCs. The sequence was collected from a man between 40 and 49 years old in good health and CMV-seropositive. The CDR3: CASSLAEGAALGYTF. The nucleotide sequence is given as TGCGCCAGCAGCTTGGCGGAGGGGGCTGCTCTTGGCTACACCTTC.